The TCR beta chain described here comes from a study of T cell changes during pregnancy in multiple sclerosis. Germline-derived CDR1 and CDR2 are SGHTS and YDEGEE. CDR3 length: 15 residues. With 4 bases clipped from V and 3 bases from J, the junction kept 7 bases outside the gene matches. The method was immunoSEQ multiplex PCR; TCRdb's version includes in-frame clones alone and lacks a portion of them. Here the sample spans about 41,000 clones, roughly nine tenths being singletons. This clonotype was obtained from a female donor with multiple sclerosis, enrolled in a pregnancy study. The input for sequencing was CD4+ T cells from peripheral blood mononuclear cells, taken in the first trimester of pregnancy. The rearrangement links TRBV5-8 to TRBJ2-1, with 7 bases identical to TRBD1. CDR3 sequence: CASSPGTALYNEQFF. CDR3 nucleotides: TGTGCCAGCAGCCCTGGGACAGCTCTCTACAATGAGCAGTTCTTC.